The TCR beta chain under discussion was sequenced for a study of response to subunit inactivated influenza vaccine. TCRdb reprocessed the RT-PCR reads via MiXCR and lists one record per CDR3 protein. The sample contains fewer than 750,000 distinct CDR3 sequences, around 15% of which appear only once. V gave up 1 base and J gave up 6 bases, with 9 bases separating them. CDR3 length: 13 residues. CDR1 and CDR2 from the germline V gene are LGHDT and YNNKEL (reference sequence). The material sequenced was PBMCs from blood, taken 11 to 12 days after vaccination. The sequence was obtained from a man aged 50 to 59 who received an inactivated influenza vaccine. The chain has TRBV3-1 and TRBJ2-5; D unresolved. CDR3 in amino acids: CASSQARSKTQYF. CDR3 DNA sequence: TGTGCCAGCAGCCAAGCTCGATCAAAGACCCAGTACTTC.